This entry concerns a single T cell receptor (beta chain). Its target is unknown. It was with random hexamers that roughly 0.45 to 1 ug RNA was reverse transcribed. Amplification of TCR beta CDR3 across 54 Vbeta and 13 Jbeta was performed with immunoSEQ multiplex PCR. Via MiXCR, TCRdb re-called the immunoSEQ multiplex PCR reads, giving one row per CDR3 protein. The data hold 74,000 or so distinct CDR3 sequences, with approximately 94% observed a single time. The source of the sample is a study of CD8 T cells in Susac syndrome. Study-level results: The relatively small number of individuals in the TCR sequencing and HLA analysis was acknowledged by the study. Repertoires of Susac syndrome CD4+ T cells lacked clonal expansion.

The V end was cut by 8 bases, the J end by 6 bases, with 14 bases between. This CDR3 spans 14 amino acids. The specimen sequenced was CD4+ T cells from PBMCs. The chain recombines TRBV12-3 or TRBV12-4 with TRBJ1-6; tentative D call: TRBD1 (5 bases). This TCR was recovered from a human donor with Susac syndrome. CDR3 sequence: CASSREGINSPLHF. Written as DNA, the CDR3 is TGTGCCAGCTCCAGGGAGGGAATTAATTCACCCCTCCACTTT.